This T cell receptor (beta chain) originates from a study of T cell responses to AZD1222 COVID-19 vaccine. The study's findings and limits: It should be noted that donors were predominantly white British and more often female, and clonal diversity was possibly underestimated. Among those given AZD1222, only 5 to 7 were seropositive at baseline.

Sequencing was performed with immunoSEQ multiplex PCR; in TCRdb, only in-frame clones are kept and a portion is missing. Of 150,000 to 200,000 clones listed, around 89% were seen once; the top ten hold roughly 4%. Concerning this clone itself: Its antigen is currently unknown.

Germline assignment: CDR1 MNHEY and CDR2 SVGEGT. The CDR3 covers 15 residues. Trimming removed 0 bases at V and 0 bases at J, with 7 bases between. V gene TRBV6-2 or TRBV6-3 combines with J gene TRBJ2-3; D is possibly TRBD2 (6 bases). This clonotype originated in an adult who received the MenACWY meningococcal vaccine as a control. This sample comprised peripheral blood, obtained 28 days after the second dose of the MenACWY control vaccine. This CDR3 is CASSYSSGSTDTQYF. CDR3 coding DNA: TGTGCCAGCAGTTACTCGAGCGGGAGCACAGATACGCAGTATTTT.